The source of this TCR beta chain is a study of blood T cell repertoires in COVID-19 (dated by TCRdb to 2018 to 2020). The study in broad terms: Samples from collaborators originated in the United States, Italy and Spain and spanned both the acute and convalescent phases of COVID-19. The material from the prospective study consisted of cDNA or gDNA derived from T cells, B-cell-depleted T cells, or PBMCs. Subjects who had been exposed to COVID-19, were actively infected with it, or had recovered from it provided the deeply sampled blood TCRbeta repertoires that made up the dataset. The repertoires were released in a freely available public database intended as a resource for research on the immune response to SARS-CoV-2. Samples came from the ongoing ImmuneRACE study (first 160 participants) plus 1,254 subjects from 6 global collaborators. Sample metadata almost always included a de-identified subject ID, COVID-19 status, age in years and sex. Where available, HLA class I and class II types were obtained from metadata supplied by the sample provider rather than from assay-based typing.

As regards this clone: Its antigen is currently not known. No much larger clone is present one base from it, and per-base qualities are unavailable.

From a lookup of the germline V gene, CDR1 and CDR2 are SNHLY and FYNNEI. The CDR3, from cysteine to phenylalanine, totals 17 residues. Only CDR3 DNA remains: 51 bases, in frame from the first base. V and J are trimmed by 4 bases and 9 bases, and the gene matches miss 11 bases of the junction. Overall results and qualifications from the work: The quantity of clinical and demographic metadata differed by source and by participant and was supplied without curation.

One collaborating source in Seattle enrolled patients during active infection and followed them longitudinally through the course of disease. Each collaborating institution followed its own protocols to collect whole blood in K2EDTA tubes. For TCRbeta analysis, collaborators shipped samples as frozen whole blood, isolated PBMCs, or DNA extracted from either of those sample types. TCRbeta CDR3 regions were amplified from genomic DNA by means of the immunoSEQ Assay, a bias-controlled multiplex PCR. From the authors' description of their analysis: The number of nucleated cells in each sample was estimated by amplification of reference gene primers within the assay. To quantify the absolute abundance of each unique TCRbeta CDR3 rearrangement, sequence reads were collapsed and filtered. For each sample, productive Simpson clonality was calculated as the square root of Simpson's diversity index across productive rearrangements. TCRdb retrieved this table from immuneACCESS and kept in-frame rearrangements only. Not all clones are present; in checked studies, unresolved V genes account for under half, and no reason is known for the remainder. V and J calls and clone size are given by that table; D and trimming were obtained from the DNA. In all, the sample holds almost 300,000 clones, and about 90% of those were seen once. Over 8.5% of the sample lies in the top ten.

Here the chain combines TRBV2 and TRBJ2-1; 14 junctional bases match TRBD2. Sequencing was performed on peripheral blood. This TCR derives from a woman aged 30 to 39 with COVID-19, enrolled during active disease. The CDR3 protein is CASSAGTSGGVFREQFF. Here is the DNA: TGTGCCAGCAGTGCAGGGACTAGCGGGGGCGTTTTTCGTGAGCAGTTCTTC.